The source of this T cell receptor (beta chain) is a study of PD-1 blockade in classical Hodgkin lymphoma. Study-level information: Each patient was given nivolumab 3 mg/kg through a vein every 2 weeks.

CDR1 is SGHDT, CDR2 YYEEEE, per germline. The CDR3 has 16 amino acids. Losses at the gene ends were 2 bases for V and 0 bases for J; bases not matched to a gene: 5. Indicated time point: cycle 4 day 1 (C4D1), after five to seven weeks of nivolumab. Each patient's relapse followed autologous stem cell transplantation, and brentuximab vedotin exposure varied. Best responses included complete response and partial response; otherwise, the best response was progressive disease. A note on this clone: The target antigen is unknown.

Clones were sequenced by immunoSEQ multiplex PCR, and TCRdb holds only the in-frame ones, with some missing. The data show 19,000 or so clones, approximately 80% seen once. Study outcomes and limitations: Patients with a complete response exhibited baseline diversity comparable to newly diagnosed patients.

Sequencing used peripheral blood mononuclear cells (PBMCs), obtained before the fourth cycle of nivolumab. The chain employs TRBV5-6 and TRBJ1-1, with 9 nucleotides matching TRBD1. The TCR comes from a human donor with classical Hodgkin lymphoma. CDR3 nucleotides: TGTGCCAGCAGCTTAAACAGGGGGCGGTTGAACACTGAAGCTTTCTTT. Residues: CASSLNRGRLNTEAFF.